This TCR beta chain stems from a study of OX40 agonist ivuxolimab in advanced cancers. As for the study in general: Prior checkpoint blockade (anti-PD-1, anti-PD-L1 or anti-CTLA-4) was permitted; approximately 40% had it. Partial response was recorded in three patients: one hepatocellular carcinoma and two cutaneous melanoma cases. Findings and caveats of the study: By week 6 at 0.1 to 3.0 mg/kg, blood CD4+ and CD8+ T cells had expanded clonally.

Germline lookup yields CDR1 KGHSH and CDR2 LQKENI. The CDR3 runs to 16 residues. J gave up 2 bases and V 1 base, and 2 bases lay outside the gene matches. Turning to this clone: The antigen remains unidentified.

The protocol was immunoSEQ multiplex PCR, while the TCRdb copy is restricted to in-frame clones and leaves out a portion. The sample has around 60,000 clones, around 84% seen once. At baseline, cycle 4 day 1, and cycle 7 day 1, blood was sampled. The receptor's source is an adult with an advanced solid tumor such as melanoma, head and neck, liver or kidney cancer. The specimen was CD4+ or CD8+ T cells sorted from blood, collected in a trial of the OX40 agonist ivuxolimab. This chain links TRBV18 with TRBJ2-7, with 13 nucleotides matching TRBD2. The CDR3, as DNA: TGTGCCAGCTCACCACGACTAGCGGGGGGCCCCTACGAGCAGTACTTC. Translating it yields CASSPRLAGGPYEQYF.